Each of the 3 T cell receptor beta chains below was sequenced from the same sample in a study of shared clonotypes between healthy human individuals. Data came from immunoSEQ multiplex PCR; TCRdb stores just in-frame clones and leaves some out. Of roughly 640,000 clones in the sample, about 74% were seen once. Sample: memory CD4+ T cells sorted from blood. Indicated subset: CD45RA-negative fraction. The receptors originated from a woman aged 25 to 39 in good health.

CDR3 DNA: TGTGCCAGCAGTGACGTCACGCCCCGCAATCAGCCCCAGCATTTT. As protein: CASSDVTPRNQPQHF. The chain joins TRBV28 to TRBJ1-5; D remains ambiguous. V dropped 5 bases and J dropped 2 bases, with 13 bases sitting between them. CDR1 is MDHEN and CDR2 is SYDVKM in the germline V gene. The CDR3 extends over 15 amino acids.

The V gene is TRBV2, the J gene TRBJ1-2; the D gene is possibly TRBD1 (5 bases). This CDR3 comprises 13 residues. Germline CDR1 reads SNHLY; CDR2 reads FYNNEI. V was trimmed by 6 bases and J by 2 bases, leaving 10 bases between them. The CDR3 bases are TGTGCCAGCAGGGGGGACGGGAACTATGGCTACACCTTC. It encodes CASRGDGNYGYTF.

The chain joins TRBV10-3 to TRBJ1-3, with TRBD1 identical over 8 bases. Looked up from germline, CDR1 is ENHRY and CDR2 is SYGVKD. V dropped 7 bases and J dropped 0; count of bases not matched to a gene: 2. The CDR3 spans 14 residues. In DNA form, the CDR3 reads TGTGCCATCAAAGGGACAGGCTCTGGAAACACCATATATTTT. It encodes CAIKGTGSGNTIYF.